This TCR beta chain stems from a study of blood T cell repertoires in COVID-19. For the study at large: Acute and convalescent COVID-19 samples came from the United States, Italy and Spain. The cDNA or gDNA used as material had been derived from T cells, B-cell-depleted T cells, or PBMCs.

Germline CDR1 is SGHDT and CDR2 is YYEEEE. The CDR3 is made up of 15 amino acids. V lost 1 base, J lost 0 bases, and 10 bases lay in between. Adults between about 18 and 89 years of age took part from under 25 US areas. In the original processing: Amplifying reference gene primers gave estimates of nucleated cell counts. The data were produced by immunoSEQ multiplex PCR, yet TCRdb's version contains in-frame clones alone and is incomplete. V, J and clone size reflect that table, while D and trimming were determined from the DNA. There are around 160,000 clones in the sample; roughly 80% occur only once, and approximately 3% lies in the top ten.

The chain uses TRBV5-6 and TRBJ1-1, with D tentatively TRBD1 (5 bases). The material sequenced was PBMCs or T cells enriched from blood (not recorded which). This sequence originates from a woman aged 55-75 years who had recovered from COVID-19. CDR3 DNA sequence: TGTGCCAGCAGCTTGTCAGGGTCCGTGAACACTGAAGCTTTCTTT. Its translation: CASSLSGSVNTEAFF.